Listed here are 30 T cell receptor beta chains from one sample, sequenced in a study of T cells after yellow fever vaccination. TCRdb called the 5' RACE reads again in MiXCR, with one record for every CDR3 protein. Among about 180,000 distinct CDR3 sequences, 5.5% to 7.5% were seen once, and the ten largest hold 2.9%. The sequencing used CD4+ T cells sorted from PBMCs, collected on the day of the first yellow fever vaccination. Receptors were obtained from a man younger than 35 who received the YFV17D yellow fever vaccine.

This clonotype was seen a handful of times. The rearrangement links TRBV3-1 to TRBJ2-3; TRBD2 might be the D (5 bases). The V and J ends lost 6 bases and 8 bases respectively, with 24 bases between them. This CDR3 contains 16 residues. CDR1 LGHDT and CDR2 YNNKEL come from the germline V gene (reference sequence). Here the CDR3 DNA reads TGTGCCAGCAGTTTAGCGTCCGGCCTCGCGAAGGGTACGCAGTATTTT. Amino acid sequence: CASSLASGLAKGTQYF.

This clonotype occurred many times. The V call is TRBV6-1, the J call TRBJ2-1; D is unresolved. CDR3 size: 15 residues. The V gene's germline CDR1 is MNHNS and CDR2 SASEGT. V gave up 4 bases and J gave up 0 bases, with 10 bases separating them. CDR3 amino acids: CASSAQAGSYNEQFF. In DNA form, the CDR3 reads TGTGCCAGCAGTGCCCAGGCAGGCTCCTACAATGAGCAGTTCTTC.

Ten or more counts support this clonotype. This rearrangement joins TRBV4-3 to TRBJ1-2; D is undetermined. Germline CDR1 and CDR2: LGHNA and YSLEER. The CDR3 runs 15 residues. Trimming cost V 1 base and J 0 bases, with 9 bases left between them. The DNA for the CDR3 is TGCGCCAGCAGCCAAGGACCAGCGTCTAACTATGGCTACACCTTC. This encodes CASSQGPASNYGYTF.

This clonotype was picked up many times. The chain links TRBV7-2 to TRBJ2-3; 8 bases map to TRBD2. The CDR3 runs to 18 residues. After removal of 6 bases from V and 5 bases from J, the junction contained 19 bases not matched to a gene. The V gene's germline CDR1 is SGHTA and CDR2 FQGNSA. CDR3 sequence: CASRYPSLPRGVGDTQYF. In nucleotides, the CDR3 is TGTGCCAGCAGATACCCTTCGCTTCCGCGGGGGGTGGGAGATACGCAGTATTTT.

As for this clonotype: A single base separates this from a much larger clone, so it may be a read error. This chain links TRBV5-1 with TRBJ2-2, with a weak D call TRBD2 (6 bases). The CDR3 totals 14 residues. In germline, CDR1 is SGHRS, CDR2 YFSETQ. Trimming took 4 bases from V and 7 from J, leaving 14 bases between them. The CDR3 is CASSRGMANGELFF. The DNA for the CDR3 is TGCGCCAGCAGCCGCGGGATGGCCAACGGGGAGCTGTTTTTT.

This clonotype was counted between two and nine times. The chain couples TRBV21-1 to TRBJ1-4; the table's D gene call, TRBD1, was not cross checked with the DNA. TRBV21-1 is labeled a pseudogene. The CDR3 is made up of 22 amino acids. CDR3 loop: CASSTTPGRADRVPSRNEKLFF. The CDR3 coding sequence is TGTGCCAGCAGCACCACCCCGGGGAGAGCCGACAGGGTGCCCTCTCGGAATGAAAAACTGTTTTTT.

The chain uses TRBV18 and TRBJ2-5, with 9 bases that match TRBD2. Germline V lookup: CDR1 KGHSH, CDR2 LQKENI. The V and J ends lost 5 bases and 5 bases, in that order; junction bases with no gene match: 12. The CDR3 spans 16 residues. CDR3 in DNA: TGTGCCAGCTCAAAACTCCGTAGCGGGGGTTTGGAGACCCAGTACTTC. It encodes CASSKLRSGGLETQYF.

At least ten counts were recorded for this clonotype. The chain employs TRBV20-1 and TRBJ2-5, with D maybe TRBD1 (6 bases). This CDR3 has 15 residues. V lost 4 bases to trimming and J lost 6 bases, with 21 bases between them. Germline V gene lookup returns CDR1 DFQATT and CDR2 SNEGSKA (reference sequence). The CDR3, as DNA: TGCAGTGCTAATCAATTCCTAGGGGGTTCTCAGACCCAGTACTTC. This sequence encodes CSANQFLGGSQTQYF.

The V and J genes are TRBV19 and TRBJ1-6; 8 nucleotides agree with TRBD1. Germline V CDR1 and CDR2: LNHDA, SQIVND (reference sequence). Trimming at V came to 3 bases and at J to 5 bases, leaving 9 bases not matched to a gene. The CDR3 contains 17 residues. The CDR3: CASSMSRDRTDNSPLHF. The CDR3 nucleotides are TGTGCCAGTAGTATGTCCCGGGACAGGACGGATAATTCACCCCTCCACTTT.

The chain links TRBV4-3 to TRBJ2-7; unclear D gene. Germline CDR1 and CDR2: LGHNA and YSLEER. V shed 4 bases and J shed 5 bases, with 12 bases lying between them. The CDR3 has 13 amino acids. The CDR3 loop reads CASSPIHRHEQYV. CDR3 bases: TGCGCCAGCAGCCCCATACATCGGCACGAGCAGTACGTC.

This clonotype was recorded a few times. The chain carries TRBV5-1 and TRBJ2-3; TRBD1 aligns across 7 bases. V gave up 4 bases and J gave up 2 bases; unmatched junction bases: 4. The CDR3 length is 14 residues. CDR1 is SGHRS, CDR2 YFSETQ, per germline. The CDR3 spells CASSVDRDTDTQYF. Written as DNA, the CDR3 is TGCGCCAGCAGCGTCGACAGGGACACAGATACGCAGTATTTT.

This clonotype has a handful of counts. V and J are TRBV4-3 and TRBJ2-5; tentative D call: TRBD1 (5 bases). The CDR3 runs 17 residues. V was pared by 0 bases and J by 5 bases, with 19 bases between. Germline V lookup: CDR1 LGHNA, CDR2 YSLEER. The CDR3 region has the DNA TGCGCCAGCAGCCAAGACTGGGAAACAGGCTCTGGGGAGACCCAGTACTTC. This translates into CASSQDWETGSGETQYF.

The table lists this clonotype with many counts. V usage is TRBV7-9 and J usage is TRBJ2-3; a possible D gene is TRBD1 (7 bases). The CDR3 sequence is 17 residues long. The germline V gene encodes CDR1 SEHNR and CDR2 FQNEAQ (reference sequence). Trimming pared 5 bases from V and 0 bases from J, leaving 18 bases between. The CDR3 region has the DNA TGTGCCAGCAGCCCTAAGGGGGGACAGAGGAGCACAGATACGCAGTATTTT. It yields the protein CASSPKGGQRSTDTQYF.

This clonotype was detected many times. The V gene is TRBV2, the J gene TRBJ2-2; no reliable D call. The CDR3 length is 15 residues. V was trimmed by 7 bases and J by 5 bases, leaving 17 bases between them. Germline loops: CDR1 SNHLY, CDR2 FYNNEI. CDR3 bases: TGTGCCAGCATAGATTCGCCCTTAAGGACCGGGGAGCTGTTTTTT. It translates to CASIDSPLRTGELFF.

The chain is built from TRBV7-2 and TRBJ2-1, with unresolved D. Per germline, CDR1 SGHTA and CDR2 FQGNSA. The CDR3 runs to 13 residues. Trimming removed 5 bases at V and 4 bases at J, with 9 bases between. The CDR3 spells CASSPAVYNEQFF. The CDR3 coding sequence is TGTGCCAGCAGCCCCGCTGTTTACAATGAGCAGTTCTTC.

This clonotype was observed many times. The V gene is TRBV29-1, the J gene TRBJ2-3, with 9 bases aligning to TRBD1. The CDR3 has 16 residues. Germline loops: CDR1 SQVTM, CDR2 ANQGSEA. V was pared by 4 bases and J by 1 base, with 9 bases of the junction left unmatched. The CDR3 DNA reads as TGCAGCGTTGGGTCCTTCACAGGGGGCGGCACAGATACGCAGTATTTT. Translated: CSVGSFTGGGTDTQYF.

This clonotype was detected many times. The chain recombines TRBV30 with TRBJ1-3; D perhaps matches TRBD1 (5 bases). Germline V gene lookup returns CDR1 GTSNPN and CDR2 SVGIG (reference sequence). The V gene lost 3 bases and the J gene lost 2 bases, with 14 bases spanning the gap. There are 15 residues in the CDR3. CDR3 DNA: TGTGCCTGGAGACGTGGAGGGGAGGCTGGAAACACCATATATTTT. The encoded protein is CAWRRGGEAGNTIYF.

The J gene is TRBJ1-1, the V gene TRBV5-1, with TRBD1 as a possible D gene (5 bases). V dropped 4 bases and J dropped 3 bases, with 10 bases sitting between them. Germline V gene data show CDR1 as SGHRS and CDR2 as YFSETQ. This CDR3 contains 13 residues. CDR3 loop: CASSGGEYTEAFF. In nucleotides, the CDR3 is TGCGCCAGCAGCGGAGGGGAGTACACTGAAGCTTTCTTT.

The chain employs TRBV20-1 and TRBJ1-5; D is ambiguous. Germline-derived CDR1 and CDR2 are DFQATT and SNEGSKA (reference sequence). This CDR3 has 12 amino acids. Trimming took 6 bases from V and 0 from J, leaving 6 bases between them. The CDR3 here is CSALYSNQPQHF. The CDR3 bases are TGCAGTGCCCTGTATAGCAATCAGCCCCAGCATTTT.

This clonotype came up many times. The chain has TRBV12-5 and TRBJ2-6; D uncertain. V lost 7 bases, J lost 2 bases, and 6 bases lay in between. The CDR3 runs to 13 residues. Germline V gene sequence: CDR1 LGHNT, CDR2 FRNRAP. The CDR3 loop is CASDGAGANVLTF. CDR3 nucleotides: TGTGCTAGTGACGGAGCTGGGGCCAACGTCCTGACTTTC.

This clonotype has ten or more counts. Sequence at one end of the junction differs from germline and may be a read error. The chain's CDR3 is CASSALGLASDF. As DNA, the CDR3 is TGTGCCAGCAGTGCCTTGGGGCTAGCCTCGGACTTC. This chain links TRBV28 with TRBJ2-5; the D gene could be TRBD1 or TRBD2 (5 bases each). This CDR3 contains 12 residues. The V gene's germline CDR1 is MDHEN and CDR2 SYDVKM.

This clonotype was detected only a few times. This chain uses TRBV7-9 with TRBJ1-2, with D perhaps TRBD1 (5 bases). CDR1 is SEHNR and CDR2 is FQNEAQ in the germline V gene (reference sequence). V was pared by 0 bases and J by 4 bases, with 9 bases between. The length of the CDR3 is 14 residues. CDR3 loop: CASSLAEGSYGYTF. The CDR3 DNA reads as TGTGCCAGCAGCTTAGCCGAGGGGAGCTATGGCTACACCTTC. Using reference TRBV7-9 and TRBJ1-2 for the parts outside the CDR3, the full variable domain is DTGVSQNPRHKITKRGQNVTFRCDPISEHNRLYWYRQTLGQGPEFLTYFQNEAQLEKSRLLSDRFSAERPKGSFSTLEIQRTEQGDSAMYLCASSLAEGSYGYTFGSGTRLTVV.

Of note for this clonotype: The junction does not match germline at one end; this may be a read error. The J gene is TRBJ2-2, the V gene TRBV5-5; D remains unclear. The CDR3 consists of 14 residues. CDR1 and CDR2 from the germline V gene are SGHKS and YYEKEE (reference sequence). The CDR3 DNA reads as TGTGCCATCAGCTCCGGCGGCCGGACCGGGGAGCTGTTTTTT. Its translation: CAISSGGRTGELFF. The variable domain in full, with the rest retrieved from reference TRBV5-5 and TRBJ2-2, is DAGVTQSPTHLIKTRGQQVTLRCSPISGHKSVSWYQQVLGQGPQFIFQYYEKEERGRGNFPDRFSARQFPNYSSELNVNALLLGDSALYLCAISSGGRTGELFFGEGSRLTVL.

In its sample, this clonotype was seen many times. The V gene is TRBV3-1, the J gene TRBJ1-3; D perhaps matches TRBD1 (6 bases). The V gene's germline CDR1 is LGHDT and CDR2 YNNKEL (reference sequence). This CDR3 comprises 16 residues. Between the trimmed V and J ends, which lost 1 base and 0 bases, there was a span of 10 bases. The CDR3, as DNA: TGTGCCAGCAGCCAAGCGACAGGTCTCTCTGGAAACACCATATATTTT. This sequence encodes CASSQATGLSGNTIYF.

A few counts support this clonotype. The V and J genes are TRBV5-1 and TRBJ2-7; no clear D. The CDR3 spans 15 residues. Germline lookup yields CDR1 SGHRS and CDR2 YFSETQ. The V end was cut by 2 bases, the J end by 3 bases, with 15 bases between. CDR3 DNA: TGCGCCAGCAGCTTTCACTCTTTGGCAGGCTACGAGCAGTACTTC. Its translation: CASSFHSLAGYEQYF.

This clonotype was counted at least ten times. This sequence joins TRBV7-2 and TRBJ1-1; D unclear. Germline assignment: CDR1 SGHTA and CDR2 FQGNSA. This CDR3 comprises 13 residues. V gave up 5 bases and J gave up 2 bases, with 9 bases separating them. Written as DNA, the CDR3 is TGTGCCAGCAGCCGATTATACAACACTGAAGCTTTCTTT. Amino acids: CASSRLYNTEAFF.

This chain links TRBV7-2 with TRBJ2-3; D may be TRBD1 (6 bases). Trimming shortened V by 11 bases and J by 0 bases, and 9 bases separated the two germline ends. CDR3 size: 12 residues. Germline CDR1 SGHTA, CDR2 FQGNSA. Here the CDR3 reads CAAQGSTDTQYF. DNA of the CDR3: TGTGCCGCACAGGGTAGCACAGATACGCAGTATTTT.

This clonotype was counted at least ten times. This chain links TRBV7-8 with TRBJ2-1, with D maybe TRBD2 (6 bases). This CDR3 has 13 amino acids. Deletions cut 3 bases from V and 9 bases from J, with 12 bases between. Germline V gene sequence: CDR1 SGHVS, CDR2 FQNEAQ. DNA of the CDR3: TGTGCCAGCAGCTTCTCGGGGGTGGGTGAGCAGTTCTTC. This encodes CASSFSGVGEQFF.

This clonotype was detected ten times or more. V usage is TRBV27 and J usage is TRBJ2-5, with 7 bases lining up with TRBD2. This CDR3 has 13 residues. Trimming took 5 bases from V and 5 from J; bases not matched to a gene: 5. Germline-derived CDR1 and CDR2 are MNHEY and SMNVEV (reference sequence). CDR3 in amino acids: CASSPRGRETQYF. CDR3 nucleotides: TGTGCCAGCAGTCCGCGGGGGAGGGAGACCCAGTACTTC.

This clonotype was recorded a few times. The chain has TRBV5-1 and TRBJ1-4, with a tentative D call TRBD1 (5 bases). V was pared by 4 bases and J by 8 bases, with 12 bases between. CDR1 is SGHRS and CDR2 is YFSETQ in the germline V gene. The CDR3 spans 13 residues. In DNA form, the CDR3 reads TGCGCCAGCAGCCCCCGAAGGGACGAAAAACTGTTTTTT. Translation gives CASSPRRDEKLFF.